This T cell receptor (beta chain) was obtained from a study of beta chain features in type 1 diabetes. Broader study findings: Within patients, naive, central memory and Treg TCRB repertoires seemed more similar than within healthy donors. Insertion counts at VDJ junctions were lower in type 1 diabetes patients, who also showed more deletions there. Amplification by PCR could prefer shorter templates, with the same effect in patients and controls.

One heparinised draw, averaging around 120 mL, was taken per donor. CDR3 length equals 15 residues. Germline V lookup: CDR1 SGHTA, CDR2 FQGNSA. V shed 0 bases, J shed 4 bases, and the junction held 3 bases outside the gene matches. Of the isolated RNA, all was reverse transcribed, and so the sequenced material was expressed TCRB transcripts. Sequencing used immunoSEQ multiplex PCR; TCRdb keeps in-frame clones, though not all of them. The data show 200,000 to 250,000 clones, about 26% seen once. In its sample, this clone was seen many times. As yet, its antigen is unknown. The clonotype comes from a man aged 25-45 years in good health. The sequencing input was central memory CD4+ T cells from blood. This chain connects TRBV7-2 to TRBJ1-5; 7 nucleotides line up with TRBD1. CDR3 amino acids: CASSLAWDSNQPQHF. Here the CDR3 DNA reads TGTGCCAGCAGCTTAGCGTGGGACAGTAATCAGCCCCAGCATTTT.